These T cell receptor beta chains were read from a single sample in a study of blood T cell repertoires in COVID-19. The assay was immunoSEQ multiplex PCR, and TCRdb's table has in-frame clones only and misses some. The repertoire holds 200,000 to 250,000 clones, with 86% as singletons. The sample taken for sequencing was peripheral blood. All receptors derive from a woman aged 50 to 60 with acute or convalescent COVID-19. The CDR3 runs from the conserved cysteine through the conserved F or W. D genes are given only for firm matches. Only some rows state a clone size, as once, few, many or a class for expanded clones.

>TRBJ2-1|TRBV29-1|TRBD2|NA
TGCAGCGTTGAAGGGGAACCAGCGGGGGGACAGTTCTTC
CSVEGEPAGGQFF
>TRBJ1-2|TRBV6-5|TRBD1|NA
TGTGCCAGCAGATCTGACAGGGGACTCTATGGCTACACCTTC
CASRSDRGLYGYTF
>TRBJ1-2|TRBV5-5|NA|NA
TGTGCCAGCAGCTTGGACGCAGCTAGCGGCTACACCTTC
CASSLDAASGYTF
>TRBJ1-2|TRBV6-5|NA|once
TGTGCCAGCAGTTACTCGTATTGGGCAGGAGGGGATGGCTACACCTTC
CASSYSYWAGGDGYTF
>TRBJ2-3|TRBV29-1|NA|NA
TGCAGCGTTGAAGATCGCGGGTCTTCCCCCACAGATACGCAGTATTTT
CSVEDRGSSPTDTQYF
>TRBJ1-1|TRBV7-8|NA|NA
TGTGCCAGCAGCCCCCAGGATTTGTGGGAAGCTTTCTTT
CASSPQDLWEAFF
>TRBJ2-2|TRBV7-9|TRBD2|NA
TGTGCCAGCAGCTTTGGACTAGCGGGAGGGCCGGGCACCGGGGAGCTGTTTTTT
CASSFGLAGGPGTGELFF
>TRBJ1-5|TRBV6-2/TRBV6-3|TRBD1|NA
TGTGCCAGCAGTTCGGTCGACAGGGGGCAAAGCAATCAGCCCCAGCATTTT
CASSSVDRGQSNQPQHF
>TRBJ2-2|TRBV10-2|NA|NA
TGCGCCAGCAGTGACAGGTGGAACACCGGGGAGCTGTTTTTT
CASSDRWNTGELFF
>TRBJ2-1|TRBV6-2/TRBV6-3|TRBD2|NA
TGTGCCAGCAGCAGAGGGACTAGCGGGAGGAGGGATGAGCAGTTCTTC
CASSRGTSGRRDEQFF
>TRBJ2-2|TRBV7-2|NA|once
TGTGCCAGCAGCCCGACTAGGTTCGCGAACACCGGGGAGCTGTTTTTT
CASSPTRFANTGELFF
>TRBJ2-4|TRBV6-2/TRBV6-3|TRBD2|NA
TGTGCCAGCAGCCCGGCAGGGAGGGCGAGGCGGGAGGGACTTTTATTGGGCAAAAACATTCAGTACTTC
CASSPAGRARREGLLLGKNIQYF
>TRBJ2-5|TRBV15|NA|NA
TGTGCCACCAGCAGTTATCCCGTCAGGGGTGGGGTCCAAGAGACCCAGTACTTC
CATSSYPVRGGVQETQYF
>TRBJ2-7|TRBV3-1/TRBV3-2|TRBD2|once
TGTGCCAGCAGCCAAGATCCGGGGGGGAGGTCCTACGAGCAGTACTTC
CASSQDPGGRSYEQYF
>TRBJ2-7|TRBV11-1|NA|NA
TGTGCCAGCAGCTTTGGACAGGGAGGGTACGAGCAGTACTTC
CASSFGQGGYEQYF
>TRBJ1-2|TRBV5-1|TRBD1|NA
TGCGCCAGCAGCCGGGGGACAGGGATAGGTTACACCTTC
CASSRGTGIGYTF
>TRBJ2-5|TRBV30|NA|NA
TGTGCCTGGAGTCCGGACAGTAAAGAGACCCAGTACTTC
CAWSPDSKETQYF
>TRBJ2-5|TRBV18|TRBD1|NA
TGTGCCAGCTCACCACCGGGACAGGGCGAGACCCAGTACTTC
CASSPPGQGETQYF
>TRBJ2-1|TRBV19|TRBD1|NA
TGTGCCAGTAGTCTACAGGGGAGAAGGATCAATGAGCAGTTCTTC
CASSLQGRRINEQFF
>TRBJ1-3|TRBV5-4|NA|few
TGTGCCAGCAGTCGACAGGCGACCTCTGGAAACACCATATATTTT
CASSRQATSGNTIYF
>TRBJ2-7|TRBV29-1|NA|NA
TGCAGCGTTGAAGGCCCGGGTGTCTCCTACGAGCAGTACTTC
CSVEGPGVSYEQYF
>TRBJ2-7|TRBV5-4|TRBD1|NA
TGTGCCAGCAGCTTAGGCCGGGACAGCTCCTACGAGCAGTACTTC
CASSLGRDSSYEQYF
>TRBJ2-7|TRBV7-8|NA|once
TGTGCCAGCAGCCCCTCCCTTACAGATCCCTACGAGCAGTACTTC
CASSPSLTDPYEQYF
>TRBJ1-2|TRBV27|NA|few
TGTGCCAGCAGTTTATCCCGATTGGGCAACGGCTACACCTTC
CASSLSRLGNGYTF
>TRBJ1-2|TRBV25-1|NA|NA
TGTGCCACCACAGGGTGGGATGGCTACACCTTC
CATTGWDGYTF
>TRBJ1-1|TRBV3-1/TRBV3-2|TRBD1|NA
TGTGCCAGCAGCCAAACACAGGGGGAAGGATGGAACACTGAAGCTTTCTTT
CASSQTQGEGWNTEAFF
>TRBJ2-5|TRBV11-2|TRBD2|NA
TGTGCCAGCAGCTTAGTACCGACTCCCGCGGGGGGGAGAGAGACCCAGTACTTC
CASSLVPTPAGGRETQYF
>TRBJ1-2|TRBV4-1|NA|NA
TGCGCCAGCAGCCCCTCGGACAGTTTGTATGGCTACACCTTC
CASSPSDSLYGYTF
>TRBJ2-7|TRBV19|TRBD1|NA
TGTGCCAGTAGTAGGGCGGGACAGGGCTACGAGCAGTACTTC
CASSRAGQGYEQYF
>TRBJ1-1|TRBV10-3|NA|NA
TGTGCCATCAGTGAGGAACAGGTTGAAGCTTTCTTT
CAISEEQVEAFF
>TRBJ2-1|TRBV6-6|NA|once
TGTGCCAGCAGCTTCGACTCTTACTCCTACAATGAGCAGTTCTTC
CASSFDSYSYNEQFF
>TRBJ2-2|TRBV3-1/TRBV3-2|NA|NA
TGTGCCAGCAGCCCTACGAACACCGGGGAGCTGTTTTTT
CASSPTNTGELFF